Below are 18 T cell receptor beta chains sequenced from a single sample in a study of technical replicates of blood from several donors. Sequencing used immunoSEQ multiplex PCR; TCRdb keeps in-frame clones, though not all of them. The sample has about 75,000 clones, 95% to 98% seen once. The sample consisted of T cells isolated from PBMCs. Source of these receptors: a human donor in good health.

This rearrangement joins TRBV19 to TRBJ1-2; D is unresolved. The germline V gene has CDR1 LNHDA and CDR2 SQIVND (reference sequence). Between the trimmed V and J ends, which lost 0 bases and 1 base, there was a span of 12 bases. The CDR3 totals 16 residues. CDR3 nucleotides: TGTGCCAGTAGTATAGATGGAGAACAAGTTAACTATGGCTACACCTTC. This codes for CASSIDGEQVNYGYTF.

V usage is TRBV27 and J usage is TRBJ1-1; unclear D gene. This CDR3 has 15 amino acids. V dropped 1 base and J dropped 0 bases, with 9 bases sitting between them. Germline V CDR1 and CDR2: MNHEY, SMNVEV (reference sequence). DNA for the CDR3: TGTGCCAGCAGTTTATGGTTCGGAGTGAACACTGAAGCTTTCTTT. Translating it yields CASSLWFGVNTEAFF.

The chain is built from TRBV6-5 and TRBJ2-1; D not resolved. Trimming took off 6 bases at V and 0 bases at J, with 9 bases between the two ends. This CDR3 spans 14 amino acids. Per germline, CDR1 MNHEY and CDR2 SVGAGI. CDR3 amino acids: CASRSIDSYNEQFF. The CDR3 DNA sequence: TGTGCCAGCAGGAGTATAGACTCCTACAATGAGCAGTTCTTC.

V is TRBV7-9 and J is TRBJ2-5; the match to TRBD2 covers 14 bases. The V gene's germline CDR1 is SEHNR and CDR2 FQNEAQ (reference sequence). Germline trimming cut 4 bases from V and 3 bases from J; bases unmatched to any gene: 13. This CDR3 spans 19 amino acids. CDR3 sequence (DNA): TGTGCCAGCAGCTCTAGGGGGATCCCGACTAGCGGGAGGGAAGAGACCCAGTACTTC. This codes for CASSSRGIPTSGREETQYF.

The V call is TRBV11-3, the J call TRBJ2-2; 7 bases map to TRBD1. Germline-derived CDR1 and CDR2 are SGHNT and YENEEA. With V trimmed by 7 bases and J by 5 bases, 10 bases remained unmatched. This CDR3 is built from 15 residues. The CDR3 nucleotides read TGTGCCAGCATCGATAGGGGGCAGTGGACCGGGGAGCTGTTTTTT. Its translation is CASIDRGQWTGELFF.

The chain joins TRBV29-1 to TRBJ2-5, with 7 bases identical to TRBD1. The CDR3 covers 12 residues. After removal of 5 bases from V and 4 bases from J, the junction contained 4 bases not matched to a gene. Germline V gene data show CDR1 as SQVTM and CDR2 as ANQGSEA. This CDR3 reads CSVPDRAETQYF. As DNA, the CDR3 is TGCAGCGTTCCTGACAGGGCAGAGACCCAGTACTTC.

This clone has only one observation. The chain recombines TRBV7-2 with TRBJ2-2; 11 nucleotides align to TRBD2. The CDR3 has 15 residues. From germline, CDR1 is SGHTA and CDR2 FQGNSA. V was clipped by 4 bases and J by 6 bases; unmatched bases: 4. Here the CDR3 reads CASSSLAGGSGELFF. CDR3 coding DNA: TGTGCCAGCAGCTCGCTAGCGGGAGGATCCGGGGAGCTGTTTTTT.

The J gene is TRBJ2-2, the V gene TRBV7-3; TRBD1 might be the D (8 bases). The V end was cut by 5 bases, the J end by 3 bases, with 16 bases between. This CDR3 is 16 amino acids long. Germline V gene sequence: CDR1 SGHTA, CDR2 FQGTGA. CDR3 region: CASSPRGDRYTGELFF. The CDR3 DNA reads as TGTGCCAGCAGCCCCCGGGGGGACAGGTACACCGGGGAGCTGTTTTTT.

This clone was detected only once. The chain uses TRBV11-2 and TRBJ2-7; perhaps TRBD1 as D (6 bases). The CDR3 extends over 13 amino acids. Germline CDR1 SGHAT, CDR2 FQNNGV. Trimming shortened V by 1 base and J by 6 bases, and 10 bases separated the two germline ends. DNA of the CDR3: TGTGCCAGCAGCTTAGGTTTCAGGGGCGAGCAGTACTTC. Its protein is CASSLGFRGEQYF.

The chain couples TRBV28 to TRBJ2-1; TRBD2 is a possible D gene (6 bases). Germline V gene data show CDR1 as MDHEN and CDR2 as SYDVKM. The CDR3 covers 14 residues. Trimming shortened V by 5 bases and J by 9 bases, and 17 bases separated the two germline ends. The CDR3 DNA reads TGTGCCAGCAGTCCCCTATACGGGAGAAGTGAGCAGTTCTTC. Its translation: CASSPLYGRSEQFF.

The V gene is TRBV9, the J gene TRBJ2-3, with 8 bases matching TRBD1. V trimming: 4 bases; J trimming: 2 bases; junction bases outside the gene matches: 6. The CDR3 contains 15 residues. From germline, CDR1 is SGDLS and CDR2 YYNGEE. Written as DNA, the CDR3 is TGTGCCAGCAGCTCTTGGGACAGGCCCACAGATACGCAGTATTTT. Protein sequence: CASSSWDRPTDTQYF.

The J gene is TRBJ1-4, the V gene TRBV28; no definite D call. Looked up from germline, CDR1 is MDHEN and CDR2 is SYDVKM. This CDR3 spans 13 amino acids. Deletions cut 3 bases from V and 7 bases from J, with 9 bases between. CDR3 region: CASSFQRFEKLFF. The CDR3 region has the DNA TGTGCCAGCAGTTTTCAGAGGTTTGAAAAACTGTTTTTT. The complete variable domain, with remaining parts taken from reference TRBV28 and TRBJ1-4, reads DVKVTQSSRYLVKRTGEKVFLECVQDMDHENMFWYRQDPGLGLRLIYFSYDVKMKEKGDIPEGYSVSREKKERFSLILESASTNQTSMYLCASSFQRFEKLFFGSGTQLSVL.

This sequence joins TRBV27 and TRBJ2-3; 9 positions agree with TRBD1. Germline CDR1 is MNHEY and CDR2 is SMNVEV (reference sequence). V lost 6 bases, J lost 7 bases, and 8 bases stayed unmatched. This CDR3 has 14 residues. The CDR3, as DNA: TGTGCCAGCAGCTTACAGGGGGCAGCGAATACGCAGTATTTT. Amino acids: CASSLQGAANTQYF.

The CDR3, as DNA: TGTGCCAGCAGGGGGGACAGGGAGGGTGGCTACACCTTC. This encodes CASRGDREGGYTF. The chain combines TRBV9 with TRBJ1-2, with 9 bases matching TRBD1. V trimming: 5 bases; J trimming: 7 bases; junction bases outside the gene matches: 6. The CDR3 runs 13 residues. Looked up from germline, CDR1 is SGDLS and CDR2 is YYNGEE.

This clone has only one observation. The V and J genes are TRBV30 and TRBJ1-4; the D is unclear. This CDR3 region has 15 residues. V was clipped by 0 bases and J by 6 bases, with 14 bases between them. Germline CDR1 GTSNPN, CDR2 SVGIG (reference sequence). CDR3 DNA: TGTGCCTGGAGTGTACTGGGCAGGTCGGATGAAAAACTGTTTTTT. This codes for CAWSVLGRSDEKLFF. Full variable domain (remainder filled in from reference TRBV30 and TRBJ1-4): SQTIHQWPATLVQPVGSPLSLECTVEGTSNPNLYWYRQAAGRGLQLLFYSVGIGQISSEVPQNLSASRPQDRQFILSSKKLLLSDSGFYLCAWSVLGRSDEKLFFGSGTQLSVL.

This chain links TRBV11-3 with TRBJ2-7; D gene unclear. Trimming stripped 1 base from V and 1 base from J, with 11 bases between. Germline values: CDR1 SGHNT, CDR2 YENEEA. CDR3 size: 15 residues. CDR3 in amino acids: CASSLGGDRSYEQYF. The CDR3 coding sequence is TGTGCCAGCAGCTTAGGCGGCGATAGGTCCTACGAGCAGTACTTC.

The rearrangement joins TRBV30 to TRBJ2-5, with TRBD1 matching 12 bases. CDR3 size: 16 residues. J was trimmed by 6 bases and V by 0 bases; bases with no gene match: 8. CDR1 is GTSNPN, CDR2 SVGIG, per germline (reference sequence). The DNA for the CDR3 is TGTGCCTGGAGTGTACACGGGACAGGGGGCTTAAAGACCCAGTACTTC. Translating it yields CAWSVHGTGGLKTQYF.

The chain recombines TRBV6-5 with TRBJ2-5, with D unclear. Trimming removed 0 bases from V and 1 base from J, with 9 bases in between. Germline CDR1 is MNHEY and CDR2 is SVGAGI. The CDR3 is 15 amino acids. DNA for the CDR3: TGTGCCAGCAGTTACTCCGTGGCTGCCCAAGAGACCCAGTACTTC. It is translated as CASSYSVAAQETQYF.